This T cell receptor (beta chain) came from a study of blood T cell repertoires in COVID-19. Study in general: Nucleic acid was either cDNA or gDNA, and it came from T cells, B-cell-depleted T cells, or PBMCs.

The method was immunoSEQ multiplex PCR; TCRdb's version includes in-frame clones alone and lacks a portion of them. The sample holds 150,000 to 200,000 clones; more than 75% are singletons and the top ten take roughly 4.7%. Sequenced material: peripheral blood. The sequence came from a human donor in a cohort sampled during active COVID-19.

Here the CDR3 DNA reads TGTGCCAGCTCACCCGCGACAGATAGCAATCAGCCCCAGCATTTT. This gives the protein CASSPATDSNQPQHF. V usage is TRBV18 and J usage is TRBJ1-5; D perhaps matches TRBD1 (5 bases). From germline, CDR1 is KGHSH and CDR2 LQKENI. The CDR3 runs 15 residues. Trimming took 3 bases from V and 0 from J, leaving 9 bases between them.